The 17 T cell receptor beta chains listed next were all sequenced from one sample in a study of shared clonotypes between healthy human individuals. Here immunoSEQ multiplex PCR was the method, and the copy in TCRdb shows in-frame clones only, minus some. Of roughly 2.6 million clones listed, around nine tenths are singletons. The sample comprised naive CD4+ T cells sorted from blood. Indicated subset: CD45RA+ positively selected. The origin of the receptors is a man aged 18 to 35 in good health.

Points on this clone: Other DNA sequences in this specimen translate into the identical CDR3. The chain uses TRBV7-9 and TRBJ1-1; D not certain. Trimming took 2 bases from V and 1 from J, leaving 5 bases between them. The germline V gene has CDR1 SEHNR and CDR2 FQNEAQ (reference sequence). The CDR3 is made up of 13 amino acids. The CDR3 region has the DNA TGTGCCAGCAGCTTATCTGGGAACACTGAAGCTTTCTTT. Its translation: CASSLSGNTEAFF.

The genes are TRBV5-1 and TRBJ2-1; 7 bases map to TRBD1. This CDR3 spans 17 amino acids. V was pared by 5 bases and J by 6 bases, with 17 bases of the junction left unmatched. Germline CDR1 is SGHRS and CDR2 is YFSETQ. The DNA for the CDR3 is TGCGCCAGCAGTCGGAATCGTCCGGGACAGAGTTCCAATGAGCAGTTCTTC. This encodes CASSRNRPGQSSNEQFF.

The chain recombines TRBV9 with TRBJ2-2; 8 bases line up with TRBD1. Germline values: CDR1 SGDLS, CDR2 YYNGEE. J gave up 6 bases and V 3 bases, and 4 bases lay outside the gene matches. The CDR3 is 14 residues long. The DNA for the CDR3 is TGTGCCAGCAGCGCATGGACAGGGCCCGGGGAGCTGTTTTTT. This translates into CASSAWTGPGELFF.

The chain uses TRBV5-1 and TRBJ2-3; no reliable D call. This CDR3 has 13 residues. The ends were cut back, 5 bases at V and 5 bases at J, with 12 bases in the middle. Germline CDR1 is SGHRS and CDR2 is YFSETQ. This chain's CDR3 is CASRMVVRDTQYF. The CDR3 coding sequence is TGCGCCAGCAGAATGGTTGTTCGAGATACGCAGTATTTT.

The chain uses TRBV30 and TRBJ1-1, with D unresolved. V was trimmed by 4 bases and J by 1 base, leaving 7 bases between them. This CDR3 has 12 residues. Per the germline V gene, CDR1 is GTSNPN and CDR2 is SVGIG (reference sequence). This CDR3 reads CAWTLKNTEAFF. DNA for the CDR3: TGTGCCTGGACTCTGAAGAACACTGAAGCTTTCTTT.

In regard to this clone: This same CDR3 is encoded by further DNA sequences in the sample. The rearrangement joins TRBV5-1 to TRBJ1-5; D perhaps matches TRBD1 (6 bases). V lost 0 bases and J 4 bases, leaving 8 bases between the germline ends. The CDR3 totals 14 residues. Per the germline V gene, CDR1 is SGHRS and CDR2 is YFSETQ. Written as DNA, the CDR3 is TGCGCCAGCAGCTTGGGACAGGAGAATCAGCCCCAGCATTTT. Its translation: CASSLGQENQPQHF.

V and J are TRBV6-1 and TRBJ2-7, with D perhaps TRBD1 (6 bases). CDR3 size: 15 residues. V lost 5 bases and J 3 bases, leaving 17 bases between the germline ends. The germline V gene has CDR1 MNHNS and CDR2 SASEGT. The CDR3 sequence: CASSQGWDGDYEQYF. In nucleotides, the CDR3 is TGTGCCAGCAGTCAGGGGTGGGACGGAGACTACGAGCAGTACTTC.

The V call is TRBV6-5, the J call TRBJ2-7; TRBD2 matches at 8 bases. V gave up 2 bases and J gave up 2 bases; unmatched junction bases: 5. The CDR3 has 15 residues. Per germline, CDR1 MNHEY and CDR2 SVGAGI. CDR3 protein: CASSYGSGSPYEQYF. CDR3 bases: TGTGCCAGCAGTTACGGAAGCGGGAGTCCCTACGAGCAGTACTTC.

This chain links TRBV6-1 with TRBJ1-2; D is uncertain. CDR3 length: 13 residues. CDR1 and CDR2 from the germline V gene are MNHNS and SASEGT. V shed 8 bases and J shed 7 bases, with 17 bases lying between them. CDR3 amino acids: CASYLNGGSGYTF. CDR3 bases: TGTGCCAGCTATCTGAACGGTGGGTCTGGCTACACCTTC.

This chain connects TRBV6-5 to TRBJ1-2; TRBD1 might be the D (5 bases). The CDR3 contains 15 residues. The ends were cut back, 6 bases at V and 4 bases at J, with 18 bases in the middle. Germline V gives CDR1 MNHEY, CDR2 SVGAGI. CDR3 in amino acids: CASRRRDRVGYGYTF. For the CDR3, the DNA is TGTGCCAGCAGACGGCGGGACCGCGTAGGCTATGGCTACACCTTC.

This chain links TRBV11-2 with TRBJ1-4, with D unresolved. With 1 base removed from V and 5 bases from J, the gap between germline ends came to 11 bases. From germline, CDR1 is SGHAT and CDR2 FQNNGV. The CDR3 has 15 amino acids. CDR3 loop: CASSLGWELNEKLFF. CDR3 sequence (DNA): TGTGCCAGCAGCTTAGGATGGGAATTAAATGAAAAACTGTTTTTT.

This clone appeared a single time. The chain links TRBV4-1 to TRBJ1-5; 9 bases are a match to TRBD1. This CDR3 comprises 16 residues. The trim removed 0 bases at V and 4 bases at J, leaving 4 bases unmatched. Per germline, CDR1 MGHRA and CDR2 YSYEKL. The CDR3 region is CASSQEGQGWNQPQHF. CDR3 DNA sequence: TGCGCCAGCAGCCAAGAGGGACAGGGATGGAATCAGCCCCAGCATTTT.

The rearrangement uses TRBV30 and TRBJ2-7, with D possibly TRBD1 on 5 matching bases. Deletions cut 2 bases from V and 3 bases from J, with 11 bases between. This CDR3 is built from 13 residues. The germline CDR1 and CDR2 sequences are GTSNPN and SVGIG (reference sequence). The CDR3 is CAWSRGLVYEQYF. The CDR3, as DNA: TGTGCCTGGAGTAGGGGTCTAGTCTACGAGCAGTACTTC.

In its sample, this clone was seen once. The CDR3 region is CASSPEESTLMNTEAFF. In DNA, the CDR3 is TGTGCCAGCAGCCCCGAGGAAAGTACTTTGATGAACACTGAAGCTTTCTTT. The chain combines TRBV14 with TRBJ1-1; D gene unclear. CDR1 and CDR2 from the germline V gene are SGHDN and FVKESK. CDR3 length: 17 residues. With 4 bases removed from V and 0 bases from J, the gap between germline ends came to 18 bases.

The V gene is TRBV14, the J gene TRBJ2-7; D possibly corresponds to TRBD1 (5 bases). The CDR3 length is 13 residues. Germline CDR1 is SGHDN and CDR2 is FVKESK. V shed 7 bases and J shed 2 bases, with 12 bases lying between them. The CDR3 region is CASTQGNTYEQYF. CDR3 DNA: TGTGCCAGCACGCAGGGAAACACCTACGAGCAGTACTTC.

J is TRBJ1-6 and V is TRBV6-1, with 8 positions matching TRBD1. Germline lookup yields CDR1 MNHNS and CDR2 SASEGT. V shed 7 bases, J shed 9 bases, and the junction held 8 bases outside the gene matches. The length of the CDR3 is 14 residues. CDR3 protein: CASIGQGFFSPLHF. CDR3 bases: TGTGCCAGCATCGGACAGGGTTTTTTTTCACCCCTCCACTTT.

This clone was counted only a few times. The gene calls are TRBV2 and TRBJ1-1, with D maybe TRBD1 (5 bases). The germline gives CDR1 SNHLY, CDR2 FYNNEI. The germline V and J ends were trimmed by 4 bases and 1 base, with 13 bases remaining between them. CDR3 length: 15 residues. The CDR3 DNA is TGTGCCAGCAGTGTACTTTGGGGGGAGAACACTGAAGCTTTCTTT. Amino acid sequence: CASSVLWGENTEAFF. The entire variable domain, with the rest obtained from reference TRBV2 and TRBJ1-1, is as follows: EPEVTQTPSHQVTQMGQEVILRCVPISNHLYFYWYRQILGQKVEFLVSFYNNEISEKSEIFDDQFSVERPDGSNFTLKIRSTKLEDSAMYFCASSVLWGENTEAFFGQGTRLTVV.